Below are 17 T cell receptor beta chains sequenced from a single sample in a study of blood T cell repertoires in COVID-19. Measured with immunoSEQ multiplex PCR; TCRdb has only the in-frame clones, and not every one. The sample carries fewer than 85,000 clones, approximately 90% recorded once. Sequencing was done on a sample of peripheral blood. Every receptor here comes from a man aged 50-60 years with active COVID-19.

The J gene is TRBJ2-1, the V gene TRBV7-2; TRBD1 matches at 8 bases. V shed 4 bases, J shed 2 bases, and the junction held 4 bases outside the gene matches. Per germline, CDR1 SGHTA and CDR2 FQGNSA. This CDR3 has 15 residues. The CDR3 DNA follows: TGTGCCAGCAGCTCCGACAGGGGAACCTACAATGAGCAGTTCTTC. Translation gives CASSSDRGTYNEQFF.

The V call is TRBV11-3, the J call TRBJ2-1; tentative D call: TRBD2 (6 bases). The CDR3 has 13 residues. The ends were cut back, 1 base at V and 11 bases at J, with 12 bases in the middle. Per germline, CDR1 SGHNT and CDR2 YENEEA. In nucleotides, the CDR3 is TGTGCCAGCAGCTTAGGGAGGGGAAGGAAGCAGTTCTTC. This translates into CASSLGRGRKQFF.

CDR3 sequence (DNA): TGTGCCAGCAGTGAACAGGGAACAGATACGCAGTATTTT. This encodes CASSEQGTDTQYF. This chain connects TRBV6-1 to TRBJ2-3; perhaps TRBD1 as D (5 bases). V lost 2 bases, J lost 3 bases, and 6 bases lay in between. CDR3 length equals 13 residues. Per the germline V gene, CDR1 is MNHNS and CDR2 is SASEGT.

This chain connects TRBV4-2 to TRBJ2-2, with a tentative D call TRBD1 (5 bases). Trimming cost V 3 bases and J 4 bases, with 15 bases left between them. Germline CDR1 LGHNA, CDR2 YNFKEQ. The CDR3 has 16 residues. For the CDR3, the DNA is TGTGCCAGCAGCCAGCAGGGTTTTAAGAGCACCGGGGAGCTGTTTTTT. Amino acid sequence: CASSQQGFKSTGELFF.

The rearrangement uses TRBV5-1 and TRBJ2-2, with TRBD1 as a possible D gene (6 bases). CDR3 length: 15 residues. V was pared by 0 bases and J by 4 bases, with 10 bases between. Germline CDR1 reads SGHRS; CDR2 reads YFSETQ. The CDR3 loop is CASSLAQGRTGELFF. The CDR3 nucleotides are TGCGCCAGCAGCTTGGCGCAGGGGCGCACCGGGGAGCTGTTTTTT. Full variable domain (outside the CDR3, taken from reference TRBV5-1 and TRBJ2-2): KAGVTQTPRYLIKTRGQQVTLSCSPISGHRSVSWYQQTPGQGLQFLFEYFSETQRNKGNFPGRFSGRQFSNSRSEMNVSTLELGDSALYLCASSLAQGRTGELFFGEGSRLTVL.

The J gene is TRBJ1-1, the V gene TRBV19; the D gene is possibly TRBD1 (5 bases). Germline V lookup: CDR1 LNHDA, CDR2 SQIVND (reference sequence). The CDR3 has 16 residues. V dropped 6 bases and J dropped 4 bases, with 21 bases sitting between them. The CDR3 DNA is TGTGCCAGTAGGAAACACAGGTACCGCGTGGCCACTGAAGCTTTCTTT. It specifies CASRKHRYRVATEAFF.

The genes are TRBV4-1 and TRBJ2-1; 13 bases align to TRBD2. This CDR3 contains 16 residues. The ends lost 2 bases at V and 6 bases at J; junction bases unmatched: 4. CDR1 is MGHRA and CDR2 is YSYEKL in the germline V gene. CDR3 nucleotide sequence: TGCGCCAGCAGCCAAACTGGACTAGCGGGAGTCAATGAGCAGTTCTTC. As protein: CASSQTGLAGVNEQFF.

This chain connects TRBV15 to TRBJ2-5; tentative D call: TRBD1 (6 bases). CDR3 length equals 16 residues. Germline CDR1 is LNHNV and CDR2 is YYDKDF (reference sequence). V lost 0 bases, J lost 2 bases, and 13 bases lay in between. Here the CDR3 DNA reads TGTGCCACCAGCAGAGATCTGCGGACAGCTCAAGAGACCCAGTACTTC. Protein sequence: CATSRDLRTAQETQYF.

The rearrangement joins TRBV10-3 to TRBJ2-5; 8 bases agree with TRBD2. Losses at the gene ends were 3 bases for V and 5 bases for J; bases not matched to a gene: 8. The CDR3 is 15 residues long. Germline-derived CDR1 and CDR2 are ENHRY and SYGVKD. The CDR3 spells CAISDWRGVGETQYF. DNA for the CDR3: TGTGCCATCAGTGACTGGCGGGGGGTCGGGGAGACCCAGTACTTC.

The CDR3 here is CASSQLAGAADGELFF. The DNA for the CDR3 is TGCGCCAGCAGCCAGCTAGCGGGGGCCGCCGACGGGGAGCTGTTTTTT. This chain connects TRBV4-3 to TRBJ2-2, with 10 positions matching TRBD2. The CDR3 has 16 residues. Losses at the gene ends were 3 bases for V and 7 bases for J; bases not matched to a gene: 8. Germline lookup yields CDR1 LGHNA and CDR2 YSLEER.

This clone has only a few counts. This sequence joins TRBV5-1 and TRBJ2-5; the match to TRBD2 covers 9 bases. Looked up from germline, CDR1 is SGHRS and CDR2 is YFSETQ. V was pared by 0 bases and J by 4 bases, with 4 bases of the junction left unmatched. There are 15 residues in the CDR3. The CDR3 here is CASSLGLAAPETQYF. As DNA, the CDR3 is TGCGCCAGCAGCTTGGGACTAGCGGCCCCAGAGACCCAGTACTTC.

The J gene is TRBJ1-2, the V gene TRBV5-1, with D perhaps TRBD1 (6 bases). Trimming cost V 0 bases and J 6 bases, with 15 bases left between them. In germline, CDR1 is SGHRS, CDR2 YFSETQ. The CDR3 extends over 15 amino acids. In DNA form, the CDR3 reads TGCGCCAGCAGCTTGGACAGGGAGGGTGTAAATGGCTACACCTTC. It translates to CASSLDREGVNGYTF.

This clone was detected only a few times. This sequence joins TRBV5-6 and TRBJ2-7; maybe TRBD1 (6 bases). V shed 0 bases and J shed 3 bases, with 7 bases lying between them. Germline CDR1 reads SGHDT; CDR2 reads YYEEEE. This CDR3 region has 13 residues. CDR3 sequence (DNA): TGTGCCAGCAGCTTGGAAGGGGGCTACGAGCAGTACTTC. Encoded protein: CASSLEGGYEQYF.

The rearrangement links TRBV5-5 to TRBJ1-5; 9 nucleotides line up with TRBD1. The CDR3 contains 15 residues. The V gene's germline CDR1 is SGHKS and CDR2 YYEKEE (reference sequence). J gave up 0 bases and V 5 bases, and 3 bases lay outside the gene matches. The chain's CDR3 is CASSWGQGSNQPQHF. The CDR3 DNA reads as TGTGCCAGCAGTTGGGGACAGGGTAGCAATCAGCCCCAGCATTTT.

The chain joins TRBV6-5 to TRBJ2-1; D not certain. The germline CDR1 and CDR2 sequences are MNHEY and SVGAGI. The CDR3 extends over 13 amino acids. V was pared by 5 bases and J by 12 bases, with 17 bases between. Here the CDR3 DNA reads TGTGCCAGCAGTACTGACGAGCCGAGGTGGCAGTTCTTC. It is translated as CASSTDEPRWQFF.

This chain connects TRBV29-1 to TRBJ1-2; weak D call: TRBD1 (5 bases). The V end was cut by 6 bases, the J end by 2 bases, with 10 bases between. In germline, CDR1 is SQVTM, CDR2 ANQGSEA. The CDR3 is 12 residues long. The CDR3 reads CSVGWGNYGYTF. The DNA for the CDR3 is TGCAGCGTCGGGTGGGGCAACTATGGCTACACCTTC.

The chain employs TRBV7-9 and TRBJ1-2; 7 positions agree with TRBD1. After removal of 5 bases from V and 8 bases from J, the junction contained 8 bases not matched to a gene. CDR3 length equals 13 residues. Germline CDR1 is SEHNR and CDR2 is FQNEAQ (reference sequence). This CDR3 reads CASSDDRAGGYTF. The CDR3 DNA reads TGTGCCAGCAGCGATGACAGGGCGGGGGGCTACACCTTC.